The sequence of this T cell receptor (beta chain) was determined in a study of CD8 T cells in Susac syndrome. The CDR3 runs 13 residues. Germline assignment: CDR1 LNHDA and CDR2 SQIVND (reference sequence). V dropped 8 bases and J dropped 0; count of bases not matched to a gene: 2. An input of roughly 0.45 to 1 ug of RNA was subjected to reverse transcription using random hexamers. In TCRdb, the immunoSEQ multiplex PCR reads were re-called with MiXCR into one record per CDR3 protein. This sample carries fewer than 350,000 distinct CDR3 sequences, 85% of them seen once, and the ten largest clones take about 0.22%.

Source material: CD8+ T cells from PBMCs. The TCR originated in a human donor with multiple sclerosis. The chain combines TRBV19 with TRBJ2-3; the match to TRBD2 covers 7 bases. The CDR3 loop is CASGTTSTDTQYF. In DNA form, the CDR3 reads TGTGCCAGTGGGACTACTAGCACAGATACGCAGTATTTT.